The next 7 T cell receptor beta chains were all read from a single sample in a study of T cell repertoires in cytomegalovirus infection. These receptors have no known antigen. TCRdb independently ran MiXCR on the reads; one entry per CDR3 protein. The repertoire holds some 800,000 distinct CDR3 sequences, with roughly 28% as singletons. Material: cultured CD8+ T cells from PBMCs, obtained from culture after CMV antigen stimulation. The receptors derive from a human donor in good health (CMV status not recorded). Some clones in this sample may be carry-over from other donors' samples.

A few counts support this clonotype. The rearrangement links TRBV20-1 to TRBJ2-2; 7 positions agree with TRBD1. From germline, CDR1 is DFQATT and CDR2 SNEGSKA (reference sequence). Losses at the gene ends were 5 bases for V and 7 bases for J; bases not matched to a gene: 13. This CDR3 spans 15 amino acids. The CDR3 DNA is TGCAGTGCTGTAACGATAGGGACAGCCGGCGGGGAGCTGTTTTTT. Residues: CSAVTIGTAGGELFF.

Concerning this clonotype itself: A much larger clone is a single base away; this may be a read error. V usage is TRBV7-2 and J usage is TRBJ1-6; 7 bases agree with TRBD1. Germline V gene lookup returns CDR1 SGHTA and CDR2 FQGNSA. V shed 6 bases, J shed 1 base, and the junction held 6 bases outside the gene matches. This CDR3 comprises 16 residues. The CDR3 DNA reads TGTGCCAGCAGATCGAGGGGGCTTTCCTATAATTCACCCCTCCACTTT. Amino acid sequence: CASRSRGLSYNSPLHF.

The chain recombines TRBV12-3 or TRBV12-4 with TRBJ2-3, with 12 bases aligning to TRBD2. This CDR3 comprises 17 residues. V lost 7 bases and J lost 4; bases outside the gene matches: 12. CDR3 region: CASNLAGGPYLSDTQYF. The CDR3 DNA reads TGTGCCAGCAACCTAGCGGGGGGGCCGTATCTTTCAGATACGCAGTATTTT.

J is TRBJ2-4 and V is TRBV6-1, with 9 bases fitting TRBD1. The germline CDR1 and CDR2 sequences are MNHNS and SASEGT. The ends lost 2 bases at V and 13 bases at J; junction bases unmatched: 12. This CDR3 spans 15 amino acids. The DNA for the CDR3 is TGTGCCAGCAGTGAATACAGGGGGCGGAATGGCGGCCAGTACTTC. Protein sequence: CASSEYRGRNGGQYF.

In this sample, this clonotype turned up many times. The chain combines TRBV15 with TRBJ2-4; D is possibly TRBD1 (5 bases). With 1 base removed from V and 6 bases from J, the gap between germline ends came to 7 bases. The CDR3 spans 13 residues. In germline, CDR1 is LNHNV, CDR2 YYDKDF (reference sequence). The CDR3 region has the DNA TGTGCCACCAGCAGAGTCCAGGGAAACATTCAGTACTTC. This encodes CATSRVQGNIQYF.

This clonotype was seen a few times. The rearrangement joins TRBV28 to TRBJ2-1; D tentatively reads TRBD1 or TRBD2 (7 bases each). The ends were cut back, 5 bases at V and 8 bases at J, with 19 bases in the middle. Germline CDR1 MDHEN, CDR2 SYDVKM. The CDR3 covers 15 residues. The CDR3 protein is CASSMQGGGAYEQFF. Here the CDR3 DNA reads TGTGCCAGCAGTATGCAGGGGGGGGGGGCTTATGAGCAGTTCTTC.

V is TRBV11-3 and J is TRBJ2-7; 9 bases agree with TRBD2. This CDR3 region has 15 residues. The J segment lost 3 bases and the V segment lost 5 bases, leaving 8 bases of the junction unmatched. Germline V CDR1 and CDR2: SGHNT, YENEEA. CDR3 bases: TGTGCCAGCAGCCTTAGTGGCGGGGGGGACTACGAGCAGTACTTC. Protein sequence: CASSLSGGGDYEQYF.